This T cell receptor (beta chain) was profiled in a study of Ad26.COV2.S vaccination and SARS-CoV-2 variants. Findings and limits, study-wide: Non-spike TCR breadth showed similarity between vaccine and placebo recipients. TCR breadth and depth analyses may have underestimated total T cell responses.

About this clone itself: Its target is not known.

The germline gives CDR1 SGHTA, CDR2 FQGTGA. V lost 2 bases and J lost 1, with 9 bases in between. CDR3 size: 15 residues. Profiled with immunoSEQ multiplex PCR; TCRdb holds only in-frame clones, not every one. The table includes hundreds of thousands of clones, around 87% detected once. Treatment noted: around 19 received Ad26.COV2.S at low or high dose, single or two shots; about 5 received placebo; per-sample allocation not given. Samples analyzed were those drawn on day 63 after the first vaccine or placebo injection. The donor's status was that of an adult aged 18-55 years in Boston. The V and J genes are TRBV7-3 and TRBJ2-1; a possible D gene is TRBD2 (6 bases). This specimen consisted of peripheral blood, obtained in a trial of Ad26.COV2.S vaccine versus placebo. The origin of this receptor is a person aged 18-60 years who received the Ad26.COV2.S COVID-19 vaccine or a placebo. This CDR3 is CASSLGGGSYNEQFF. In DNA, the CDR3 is TGTGCCAGCAGCTTAGGCGGAGGGTCCTACAATGAGCAGTTCTTC.